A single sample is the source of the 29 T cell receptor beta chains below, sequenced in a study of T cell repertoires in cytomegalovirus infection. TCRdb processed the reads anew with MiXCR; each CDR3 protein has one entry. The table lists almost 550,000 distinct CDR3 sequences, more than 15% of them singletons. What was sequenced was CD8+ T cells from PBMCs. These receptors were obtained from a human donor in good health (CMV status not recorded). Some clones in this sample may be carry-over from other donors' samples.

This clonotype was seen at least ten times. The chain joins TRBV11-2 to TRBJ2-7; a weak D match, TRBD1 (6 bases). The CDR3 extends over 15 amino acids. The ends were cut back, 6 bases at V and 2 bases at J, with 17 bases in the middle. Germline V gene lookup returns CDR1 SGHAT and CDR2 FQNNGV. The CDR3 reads CASRFNREWTYEQYF. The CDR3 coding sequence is TGTGCCAGCAGATTCAACAGGGAATGGACCTACGAGCAGTACTTC.

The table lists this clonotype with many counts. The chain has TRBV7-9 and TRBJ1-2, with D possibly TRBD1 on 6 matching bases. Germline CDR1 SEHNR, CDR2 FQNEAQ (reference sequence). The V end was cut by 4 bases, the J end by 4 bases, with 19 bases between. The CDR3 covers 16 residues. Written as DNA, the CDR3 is TGTGCCAGCAGCTCTAATAACAGGGACTCAGGCTATGGCTACACCTTC. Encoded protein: CASSSNNRDSGYGYTF.

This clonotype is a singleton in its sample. CDR3 protein: CASSLSRRGNTYNEQFF. Written as DNA, the CDR3 is TGTGCCAGCAGCCTAAGCCGGCGGGGGAATACGTACAATGAGCAGTTCTTC. The chain recombines TRBV9 with TRBJ2-1; 7 bases align to TRBD2. Trimming cost V 4 bases and J 4 bases; bases outside gene matches: 14. This CDR3 is built from 17 residues. Germline lookup yields CDR1 SGDLS and CDR2 YYNGEE.

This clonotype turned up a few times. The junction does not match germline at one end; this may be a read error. The CDR3 DNA follows: TGCAGCGTAGAAGAGTGGCGGGCGACAGGGGTTGCTCTCAGGGAGACCCAGTACTTC. Protein: CSVEEWRATGVALRETQYF. The genes are TRBV29-1 and TRBJ2-5; TRBD1 agrees at 8 bases. CDR1 is SQVTM, CDR2 ANQGSEA, per germline. The CDR3 is made up of 19 amino acids.

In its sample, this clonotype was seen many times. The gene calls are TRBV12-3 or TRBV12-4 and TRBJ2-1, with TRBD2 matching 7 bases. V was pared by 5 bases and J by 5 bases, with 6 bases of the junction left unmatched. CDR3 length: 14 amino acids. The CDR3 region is CASSPTTSDNEQFF. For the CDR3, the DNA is TGTGCCAGCAGTCCAACTACTAGCGACAATGAGCAGTTCTTC.

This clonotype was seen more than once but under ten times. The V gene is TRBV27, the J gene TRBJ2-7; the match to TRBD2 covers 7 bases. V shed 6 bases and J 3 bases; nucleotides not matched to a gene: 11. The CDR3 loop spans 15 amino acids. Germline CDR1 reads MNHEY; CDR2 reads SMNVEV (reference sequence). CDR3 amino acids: CASRLTTSQIYEQYF. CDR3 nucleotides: TGTGCCAGCAGACTGACGACTAGCCAGATCTACGAGCAGTACTTC.

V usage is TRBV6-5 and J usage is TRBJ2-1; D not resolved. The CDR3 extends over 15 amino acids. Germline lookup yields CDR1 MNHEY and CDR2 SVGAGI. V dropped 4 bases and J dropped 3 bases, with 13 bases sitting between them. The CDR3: CASSSGRARYNEQFF. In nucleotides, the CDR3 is TGTGCCAGCAGTTCGGGTCGCGCCCGCTACAATGAGCAGTTCTTC.

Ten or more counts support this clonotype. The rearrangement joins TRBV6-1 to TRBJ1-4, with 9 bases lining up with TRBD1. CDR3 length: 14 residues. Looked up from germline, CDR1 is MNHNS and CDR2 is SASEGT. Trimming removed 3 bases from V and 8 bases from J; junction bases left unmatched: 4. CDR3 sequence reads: CASSEWTGEEKLFF. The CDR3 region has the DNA TGTGCCAGCAGTGAGTGGACAGGGGAGGAAAAACTGTTTTTT.

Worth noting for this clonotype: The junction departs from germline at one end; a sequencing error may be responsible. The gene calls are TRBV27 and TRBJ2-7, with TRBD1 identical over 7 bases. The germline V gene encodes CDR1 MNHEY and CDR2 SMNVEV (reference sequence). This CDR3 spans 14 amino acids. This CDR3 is CASSLGQTGYQQYF. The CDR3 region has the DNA TGTGCCAGCAGCCTGGGACAGACGGGCTACCAGCAGTACTTC.

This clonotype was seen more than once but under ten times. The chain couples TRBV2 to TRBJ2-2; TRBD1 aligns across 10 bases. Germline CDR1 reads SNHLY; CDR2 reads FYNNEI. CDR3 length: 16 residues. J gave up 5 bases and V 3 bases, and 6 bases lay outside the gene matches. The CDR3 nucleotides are TGTGCCAGCAGTGACGGGACAGGGGAGGTAACCGGGGAGCTGTTTTTT. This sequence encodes CASSDGTGEVTGELFF.

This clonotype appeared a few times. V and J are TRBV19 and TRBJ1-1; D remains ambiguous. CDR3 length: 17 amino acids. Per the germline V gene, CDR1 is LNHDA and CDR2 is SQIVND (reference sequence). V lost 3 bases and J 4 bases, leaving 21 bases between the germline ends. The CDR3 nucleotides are TGTGCCAGTAGTATCGGGAGTTTTCGTGGCAAGGGCACTGAAGCTTTCTTT. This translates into CASSIGSFRGKGTEAFF. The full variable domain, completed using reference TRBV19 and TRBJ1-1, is DGGITQSPKYLFRKEGQNVTLSCEQNLNHDAMYWYRQDPGQGLRLIYYSQIVNDFQKGDIAEGYSVSREKKESFPLTVTSAQKNPTAFYLCASSIGSFRGKGTEAFFGQGTRLTVV.

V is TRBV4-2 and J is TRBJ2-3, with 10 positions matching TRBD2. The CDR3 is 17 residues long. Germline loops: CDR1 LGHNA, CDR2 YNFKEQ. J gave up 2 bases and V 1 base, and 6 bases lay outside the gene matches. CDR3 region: CASSQVPAGGNTDTQYF. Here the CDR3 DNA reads TGTGCCAGCAGCCAAGTCCCAGCGGGAGGGAACACAGATACGCAGTATTTT.

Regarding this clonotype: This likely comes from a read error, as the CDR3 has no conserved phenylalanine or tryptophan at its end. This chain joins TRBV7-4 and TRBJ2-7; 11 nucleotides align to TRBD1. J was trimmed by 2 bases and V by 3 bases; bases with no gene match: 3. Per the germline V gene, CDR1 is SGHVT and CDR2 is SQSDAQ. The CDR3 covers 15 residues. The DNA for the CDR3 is TGTGCCAGCAGCTTCCCGGGACAGGGGGCCTACGAGCAGTACTTA. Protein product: CASSFPGQGAYEQYL.

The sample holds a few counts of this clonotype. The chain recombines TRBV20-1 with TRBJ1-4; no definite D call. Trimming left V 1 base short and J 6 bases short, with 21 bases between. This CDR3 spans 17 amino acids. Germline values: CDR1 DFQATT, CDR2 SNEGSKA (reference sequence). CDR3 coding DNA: TGCAGTGCTAGAGCCCCACGGAGGAGTCGGCGGGATGAAAAACTGTTTTTT. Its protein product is CSARAPRRSRRDEKLFF.

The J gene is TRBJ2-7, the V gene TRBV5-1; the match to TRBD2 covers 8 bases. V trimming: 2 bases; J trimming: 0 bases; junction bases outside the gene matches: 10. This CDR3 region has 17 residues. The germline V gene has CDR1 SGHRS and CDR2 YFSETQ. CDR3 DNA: TGCGCCAGCAGCTTACGTCTAGCGGGTGACTACTCCTACGAGCAGTACTTC. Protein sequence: CASSLRLAGDYSYEQYF.

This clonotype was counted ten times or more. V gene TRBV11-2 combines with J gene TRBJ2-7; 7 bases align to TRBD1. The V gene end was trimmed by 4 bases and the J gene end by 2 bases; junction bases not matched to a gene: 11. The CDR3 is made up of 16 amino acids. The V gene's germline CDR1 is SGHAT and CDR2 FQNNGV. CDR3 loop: CASSSRTGVKTYEQYF. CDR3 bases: TGTGCCAGCAGCTCCCGTACAGGGGTAAAAACCTACGAGCAGTACTTC.

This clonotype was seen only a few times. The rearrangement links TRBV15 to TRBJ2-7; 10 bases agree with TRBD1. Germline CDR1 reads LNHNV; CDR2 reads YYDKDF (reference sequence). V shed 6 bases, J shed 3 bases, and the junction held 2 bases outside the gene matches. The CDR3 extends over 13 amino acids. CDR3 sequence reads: CATRTGGSYEQYF. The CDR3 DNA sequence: TGTGCCACCAGGACAGGGGGCAGCTACGAGCAGTACTTC.

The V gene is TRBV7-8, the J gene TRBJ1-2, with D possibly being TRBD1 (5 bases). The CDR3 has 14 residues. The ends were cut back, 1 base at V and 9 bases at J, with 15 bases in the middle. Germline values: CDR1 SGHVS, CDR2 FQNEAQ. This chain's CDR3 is CASSLDGGAPRYTF. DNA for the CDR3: TGTGCCAGCAGCTTAGACGGAGGGGCCCCCCGCTACACCTTC.

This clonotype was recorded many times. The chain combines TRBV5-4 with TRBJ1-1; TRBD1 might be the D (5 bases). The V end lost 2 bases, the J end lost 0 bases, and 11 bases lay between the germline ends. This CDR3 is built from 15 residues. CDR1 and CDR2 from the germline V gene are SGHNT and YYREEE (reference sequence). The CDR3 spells CASSLEKGVNTEAFF. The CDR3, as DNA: TGTGCCAGCAGCTTAGAGAAAGGGGTGAACACTGAAGCTTTCTTT.

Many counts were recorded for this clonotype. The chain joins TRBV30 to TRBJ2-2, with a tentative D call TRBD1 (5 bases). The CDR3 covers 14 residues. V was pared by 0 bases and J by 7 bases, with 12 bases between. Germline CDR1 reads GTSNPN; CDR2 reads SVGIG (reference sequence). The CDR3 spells CAWSVRGGDGELFF. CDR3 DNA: TGTGCCTGGAGTGTTAGGGGTGGGGACGGGGAGCTGTTTTTT.

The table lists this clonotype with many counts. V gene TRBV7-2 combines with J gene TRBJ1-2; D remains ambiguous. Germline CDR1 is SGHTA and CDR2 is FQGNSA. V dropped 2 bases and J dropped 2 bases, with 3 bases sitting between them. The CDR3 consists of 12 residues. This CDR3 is CASSLNNYGYTF. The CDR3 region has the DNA TGTGCCAGCAGCTTAAACAACTATGGCTACACCTTC. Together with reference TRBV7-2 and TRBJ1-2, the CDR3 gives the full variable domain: GAGVSQSPSNKVTEKGKDVELRCDPISGHTALYWYRQSLGQGLEFLIYFQGNSAPDKSGLPSDRFSAERTGGSVSTLTIQRTQQEDSAVYLCASSLNNYGYTFGSGTRLTVV.

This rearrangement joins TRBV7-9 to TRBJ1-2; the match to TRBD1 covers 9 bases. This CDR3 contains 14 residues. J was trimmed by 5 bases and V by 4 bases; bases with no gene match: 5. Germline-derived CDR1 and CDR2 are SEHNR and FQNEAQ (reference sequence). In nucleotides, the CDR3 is TGTGCCAGCAGCTGGGGACAGGGAGGGTATGGCTACACCTTC. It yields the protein CASSWGQGGYGYTF. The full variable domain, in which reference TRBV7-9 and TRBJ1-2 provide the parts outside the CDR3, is DTGVSQNPRHKITKRGQNVTFRCDPISEHNRLYWYRQTLGQGPEFLTYFQNEAQLEKSRLLSDRFSAERPKGSFSTLEIQRTEQGDSAMYLCASSWGQGGYGYTFGSGTRLTVV.

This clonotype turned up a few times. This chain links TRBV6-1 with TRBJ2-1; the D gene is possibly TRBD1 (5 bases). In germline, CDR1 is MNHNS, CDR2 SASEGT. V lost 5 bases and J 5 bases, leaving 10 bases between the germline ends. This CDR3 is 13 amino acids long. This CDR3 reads CASSFLGDNEQFF. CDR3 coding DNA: TGTGCCAGCAGTTTTTTAGGGGACAATGAGCAGTTCTTC.

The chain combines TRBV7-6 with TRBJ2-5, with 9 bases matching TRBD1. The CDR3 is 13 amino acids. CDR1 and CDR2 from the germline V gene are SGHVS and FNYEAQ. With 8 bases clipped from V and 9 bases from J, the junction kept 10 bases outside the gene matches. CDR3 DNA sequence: TGTGCCAGCGGATCGGGACAGGGATTTGCCCAGTACTTC. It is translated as CASGSGQGFAQYF.

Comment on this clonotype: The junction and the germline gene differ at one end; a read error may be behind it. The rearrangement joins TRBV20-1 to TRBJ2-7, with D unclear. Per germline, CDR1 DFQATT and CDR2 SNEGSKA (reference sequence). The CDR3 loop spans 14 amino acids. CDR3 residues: CSARDLIGGYVQYF. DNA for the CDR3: TGCAGTGCTAGAGATCTTATCGGCGGCTACGTGCAGTACTTC.

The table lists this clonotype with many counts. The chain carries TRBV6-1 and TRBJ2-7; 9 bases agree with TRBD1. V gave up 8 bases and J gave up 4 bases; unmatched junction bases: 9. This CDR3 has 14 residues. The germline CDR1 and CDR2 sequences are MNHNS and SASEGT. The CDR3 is CASGPGTGSYEQYF. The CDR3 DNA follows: TGTGCCAGCGGACCCGGGACAGGGTCGTACGAGCAGTACTTC.

The CDR3 DNA reads as TGTGCCAGCAGCGTAGCCGGGGGGGCGGAGACCCAGTACTTC. It encodes CASSVAGGAETQYF. The gene calls are TRBV9 and TRBJ2-5; TRBD2 aligns across 8 bases. Germline V lookup: CDR1 SGDLS, CDR2 YYNGEE. This CDR3 has 14 amino acids. V gave up 0 bases and J gave up 5 bases; unmatched junction bases: 3. Full variable domain (missing parts from reference TRBV9 and TRBJ2-5): DSGVTQTPKHLITATGQRVTLRCSPRSGDLSVYWYQQSLDQGLQFLIQYYNGEERAKGNILERFSAQQFPDLHSELNLSSLELGDSALYFCASSVAGGAETQYFGPGTRLLVL.

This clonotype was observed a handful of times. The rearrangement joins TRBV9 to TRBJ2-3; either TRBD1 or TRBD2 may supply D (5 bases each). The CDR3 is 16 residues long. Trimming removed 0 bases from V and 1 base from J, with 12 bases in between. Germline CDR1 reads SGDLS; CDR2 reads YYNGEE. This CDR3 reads CASSVGGGAGTDTQYF. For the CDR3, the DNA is TGTGCCAGCAGCGTAGGTGGGGGAGCGGGCACAGATACGCAGTATTTT.

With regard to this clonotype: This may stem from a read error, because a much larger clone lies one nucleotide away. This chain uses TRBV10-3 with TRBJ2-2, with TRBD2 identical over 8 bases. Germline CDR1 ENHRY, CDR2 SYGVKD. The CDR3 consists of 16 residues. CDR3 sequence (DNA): TGTGCCAACAGTGATAGGAGCGGGAGAAGTACCGGGGAGCTGTTTTTT. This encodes CANSDRSGRSTGELFF.